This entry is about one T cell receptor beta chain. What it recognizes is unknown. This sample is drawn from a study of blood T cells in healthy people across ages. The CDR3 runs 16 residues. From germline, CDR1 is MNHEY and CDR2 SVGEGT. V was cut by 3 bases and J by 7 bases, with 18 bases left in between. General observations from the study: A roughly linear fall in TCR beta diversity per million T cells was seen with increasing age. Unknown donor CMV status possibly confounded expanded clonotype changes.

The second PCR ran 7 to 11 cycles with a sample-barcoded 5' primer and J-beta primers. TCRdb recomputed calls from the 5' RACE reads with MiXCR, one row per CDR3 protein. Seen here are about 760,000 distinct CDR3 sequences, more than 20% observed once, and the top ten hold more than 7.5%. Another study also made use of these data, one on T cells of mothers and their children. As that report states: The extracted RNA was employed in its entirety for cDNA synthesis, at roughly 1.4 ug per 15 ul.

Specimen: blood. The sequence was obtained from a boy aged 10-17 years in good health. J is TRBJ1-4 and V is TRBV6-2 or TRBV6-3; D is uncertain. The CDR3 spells CASSYSKFRSGEKLFF. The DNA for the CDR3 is TGTGCCAGCAGTTATTCGAAGTTCCGTTCGGGTGAAAAACTGTTTTTT.